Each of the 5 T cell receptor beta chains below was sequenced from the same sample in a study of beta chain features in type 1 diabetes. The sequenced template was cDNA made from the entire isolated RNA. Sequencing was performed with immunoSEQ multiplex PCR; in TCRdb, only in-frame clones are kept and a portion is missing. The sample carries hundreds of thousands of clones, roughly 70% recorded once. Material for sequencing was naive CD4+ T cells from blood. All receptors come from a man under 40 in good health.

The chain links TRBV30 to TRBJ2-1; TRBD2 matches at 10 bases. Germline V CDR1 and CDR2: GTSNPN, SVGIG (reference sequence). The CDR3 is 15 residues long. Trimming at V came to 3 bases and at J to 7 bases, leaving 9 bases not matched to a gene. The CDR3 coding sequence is TGTGCCTGGAGCCGCCCGCTAGCGGGAGTTAATGAGCAGTTCTTC. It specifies CAWSRPLAGVNEQFF.

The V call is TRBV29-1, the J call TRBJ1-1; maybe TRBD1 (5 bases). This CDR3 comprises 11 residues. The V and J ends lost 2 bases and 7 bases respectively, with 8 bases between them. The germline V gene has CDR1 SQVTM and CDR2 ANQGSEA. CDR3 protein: CSVELGDEAFF. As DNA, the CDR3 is TGCAGCGTTGAACTAGGGGATGAAGCTTTCTTT. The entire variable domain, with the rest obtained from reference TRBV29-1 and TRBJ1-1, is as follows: SAVISQKPSRDICQRGTSLTIQCQVDSQVTMMFWYRQQPGQSLTLIATANQGSEATYESGFVIDKFPISRPNLTFSTLTVSNMSPEDSSIYLCSVELGDEAFFGQGTRLTVV.

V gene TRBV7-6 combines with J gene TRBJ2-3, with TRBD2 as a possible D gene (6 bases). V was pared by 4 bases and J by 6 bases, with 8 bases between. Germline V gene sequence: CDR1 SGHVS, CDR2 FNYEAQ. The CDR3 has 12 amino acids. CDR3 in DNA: TGTGCCAGCAGCTCGCTAGCGGATACGCAGTATTTT. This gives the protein CASSSLADTQYF.

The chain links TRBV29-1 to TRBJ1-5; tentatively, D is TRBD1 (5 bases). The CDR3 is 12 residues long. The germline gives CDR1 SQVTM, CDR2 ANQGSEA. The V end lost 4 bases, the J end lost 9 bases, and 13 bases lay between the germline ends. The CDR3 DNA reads TGCAGCGTTGTCGGGACCTCTGGGCCCCAGCATTTT. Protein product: CSVVGTSGPQHF.

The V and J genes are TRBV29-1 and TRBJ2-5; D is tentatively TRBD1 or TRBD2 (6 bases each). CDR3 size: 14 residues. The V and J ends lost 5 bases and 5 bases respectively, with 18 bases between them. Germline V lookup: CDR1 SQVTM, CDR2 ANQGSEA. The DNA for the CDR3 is TGCAGCGTTTCTGCGAAGGGGGGCCCCGAGACCCAGTACTTC. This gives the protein CSVSAKGGPETQYF. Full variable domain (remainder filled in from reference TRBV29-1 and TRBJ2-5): SAVISQKPSRDICQRGTSLTIQCQVDSQVTMMFWYRQQPGQSLTLIATANQGSEATYESGFVIDKFPISRPNLTFSTLTVSNMSPEDSSIYLCSVSAKGGPETQYFGPGTRLLVL.